This T cell receptor beta chain was recorded in a study of OX40 agonist ivuxolimab in advanced cancers. Study-level background: One hepatocellular carcinoma and two cutaneous melanoma patients partially responded. Study outcomes and limitations: In a subset of nonresponders, normalized T-cell clonal expansion was also low. CD4+ and CD8+ blood T cells expanded clonally by week 6 at 0.1 to 3.0 mg/kg.

The CDR3 contains 10 residues. The ends were cut back, 6 bases at V and 8 bases at J, with 7 bases in the middle. The V gene's germline CDR1 is SEHNR and CDR2 FQNEAQ (reference sequence). Points on this clone: Its target is not known.

On cycle 4 day 1 and cycle 7 day 1, as well as at baseline, blood was sampled. Only in-frame clones appear in the TCRdb table, and some are missing; sequencing was by immunoSEQ multiplex PCR. The repertoire holds around 38,000 clones, with over 80% as singletons. This TCR was recovered from an adult with an advanced solid tumor such as melanoma, head and neck, liver or kidney cancer. The rearrangement joins TRBV7-9 to TRBJ1-2; D gene uncertain. This specimen was CD4+ or CD8+ T cells sorted from blood, taken in a trial of the OX40 agonist ivuxolimab. The CDR3 region is CASREQGYTF. In DNA, the CDR3 is TGTGCCAGCAGGGAACAAGGCTACACCTTC.